This T cell receptor beta chain was recorded in a study of tumor-infiltrating lymphocytes in localized non-small cell lung cancer. Data came from immunoSEQ multiplex PCR; TCRdb stores just in-frame clones and leaves some out. The profile shows around 9,500 clones, about 72% of them singletons. CDR3 length: 15 amino acids. Trimming cost V 0 bases and J 4 bases; bases outside gene matches: 7. Germline-derived CDR1 and CDR2 are SGDLS and YYNGEE. The V gene is TRBV9, the J gene TRBJ2-7; 7 bases fit TRBD1. Sample: lung tumor tissue. The source of this sequence is a human donor with non-small cell lung cancer. This CDR3 reads CASSVVPGGEYEQYF. The CDR3 DNA is TGTGCCAGCAGCGTAGTGCCAGGGGGAGAGTACGAGCAGTACTTC.